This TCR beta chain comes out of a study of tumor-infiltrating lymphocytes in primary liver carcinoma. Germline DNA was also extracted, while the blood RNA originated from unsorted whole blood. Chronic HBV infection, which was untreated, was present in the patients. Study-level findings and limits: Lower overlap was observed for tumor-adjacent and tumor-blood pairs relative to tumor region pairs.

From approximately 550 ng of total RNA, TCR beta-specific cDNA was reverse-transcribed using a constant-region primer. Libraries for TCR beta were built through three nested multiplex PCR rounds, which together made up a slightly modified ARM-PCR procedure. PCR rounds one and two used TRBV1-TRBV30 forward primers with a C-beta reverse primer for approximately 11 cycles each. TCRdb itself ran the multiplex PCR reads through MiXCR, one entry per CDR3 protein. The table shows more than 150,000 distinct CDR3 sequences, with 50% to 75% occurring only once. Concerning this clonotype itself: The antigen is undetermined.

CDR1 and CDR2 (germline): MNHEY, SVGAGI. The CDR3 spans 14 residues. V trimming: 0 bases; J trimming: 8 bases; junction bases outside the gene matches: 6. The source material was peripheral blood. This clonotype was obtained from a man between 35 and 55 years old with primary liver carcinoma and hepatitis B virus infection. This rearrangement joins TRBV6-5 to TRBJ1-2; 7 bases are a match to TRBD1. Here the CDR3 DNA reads TGTGCCAGCAGTTACTCGCGGGACAGTGAAGGCTACACCTTC. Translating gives CASSYSRDSEGYTF.